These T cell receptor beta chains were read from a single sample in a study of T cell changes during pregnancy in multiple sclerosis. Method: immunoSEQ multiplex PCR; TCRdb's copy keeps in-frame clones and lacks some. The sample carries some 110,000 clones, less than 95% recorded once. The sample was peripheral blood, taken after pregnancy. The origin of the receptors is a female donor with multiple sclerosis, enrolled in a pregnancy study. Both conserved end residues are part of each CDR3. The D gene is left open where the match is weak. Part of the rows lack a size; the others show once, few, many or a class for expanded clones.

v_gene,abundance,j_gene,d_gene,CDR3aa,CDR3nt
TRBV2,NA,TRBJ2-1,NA,CASSEVRTTIYNEQFF,TGTGCCAGCAGTGAAGTGCGGACAACTATCTACAATGAGCAGTTCTTC
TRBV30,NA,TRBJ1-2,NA,CAWSVNRDGYTF,TGTGCCTGGAGTGTAAACAGGGACGGCTACACCTTC
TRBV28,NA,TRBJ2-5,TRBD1,CASSPGTVQETQYF,TGTGCCAGCAGTCCCGGGACAGTCCAAGAGACCCAGTACTTC
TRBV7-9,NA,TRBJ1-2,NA,CASSPSANYGYTF,TGTGCCAGCAGCCCGTCAGCTAACTATGGCTACACCTTC
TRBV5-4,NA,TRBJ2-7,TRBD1,CASSYRLRDREGEQYF,TGTGCCAGCAGCTATCGCCTCCGGGACAGGGAAGGGGAGCAGTACTTC
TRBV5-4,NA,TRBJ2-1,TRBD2,CASSLLASGSAYNEQFF,TGTGCCAGCAGCTTGTTGGCTAGCGGGAGTGCCTACAATGAGCAGTTCTTC
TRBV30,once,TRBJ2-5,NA,CAWRHSPGQRETQYF,TGTGCCTGGAGGCATTCTCCCGGACAGCGGGAGACCCAGTACTTC
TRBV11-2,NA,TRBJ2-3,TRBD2,CASSPLGGVADTQYF,TGTGCCAGCAGCCCTTTGGGGGGGGTCGCAGATACGCAGTATTTT
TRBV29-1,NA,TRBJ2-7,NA,CSVSGSSYEQYF,TGCAGCGTCTCCGGGAGCTCCTACGAGCAGTACTTC
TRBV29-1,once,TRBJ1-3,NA,CSVERVSGNTIYF,TGCAGCGTCGAACGGGTCAGTGGAAACACCATATATTTT